These 2 T cell receptor beta chains came from one sample sequenced in a study of T cell responses to AZD1222 COVID-19 vaccine. Sequenced by immunoSEQ multiplex PCR; TCRdb stores in-frame clones only, minus some. The sample has about 100,000 clones, approximately 90% seen once. Sequences were derived from peripheral blood, sampled on day 0 of AZD1222 vaccination. These receptors originate from an adult in good health.

The rearrangement uses TRBV7-2 and TRBJ1-1; D is unresolved. Germline CDR1 and CDR2: SGHTA and FQGNSA. V shed 5 bases and J shed 6 bases, with 13 bases lying between them. The CDR3 has 13 residues. CDR3: CASSPTAVAEAFF. The CDR3 bases are TGTGCCAGCAGCCCTACCGCGGTGGCTGAAGCTTTCTTT. Full variable domain (missing parts from reference TRBV7-2 and TRBJ1-1): GAGVSQSPSNKVTEKGKDVELRCDPISGHTALYWYRQSLGQGLEFLIYFQGNSAPDKSGLPSDRFSAERTGGSVSTLTIQRTQQEDSAVYLCASSPTAVAEAFFGQGTRLTVV.

A few counts support this clone. The gene calls are TRBV7-9 and TRBJ1-4; D gene uncertain. Germline values: CDR1 SEHNR, CDR2 FQNEAQ (reference sequence). Trimming shortened V by 8 bases and J by 0 bases, and 7 bases separated the two germline ends. The CDR3 runs 13 residues. The CDR3 sequence is CASPGATNEKLFF. As DNA, the CDR3 is TGTGCCAGCCCGGGCGCAACTAATGAAAAACTGTTTTTT.